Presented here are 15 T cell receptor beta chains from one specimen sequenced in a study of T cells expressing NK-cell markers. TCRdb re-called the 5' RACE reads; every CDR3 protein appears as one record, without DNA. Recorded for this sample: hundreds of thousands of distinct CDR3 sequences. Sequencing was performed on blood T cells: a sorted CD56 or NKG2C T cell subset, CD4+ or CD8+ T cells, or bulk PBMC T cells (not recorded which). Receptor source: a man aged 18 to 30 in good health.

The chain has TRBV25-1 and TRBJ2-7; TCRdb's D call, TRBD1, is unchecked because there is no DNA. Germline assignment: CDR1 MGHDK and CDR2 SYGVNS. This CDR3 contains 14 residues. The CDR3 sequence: CASSEQGYVSEQYF.

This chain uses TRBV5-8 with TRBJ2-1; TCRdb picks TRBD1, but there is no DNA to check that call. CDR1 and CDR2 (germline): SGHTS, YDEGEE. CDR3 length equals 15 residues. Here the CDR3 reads CASSLTLKGDGEQFF.

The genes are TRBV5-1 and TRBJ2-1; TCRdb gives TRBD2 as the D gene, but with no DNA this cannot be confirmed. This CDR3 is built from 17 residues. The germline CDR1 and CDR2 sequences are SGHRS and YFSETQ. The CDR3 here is CASSLVPGTSALNEQFF. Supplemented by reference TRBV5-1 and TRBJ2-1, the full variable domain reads KAGVTQTPRYLIKTRGQQVTLSCSPISGHRSVSWYQQTPGQGLQFLFEYFSETQRNKGNFPGRFSGRQFSNSRSEMNVSTLELGDSALYLCASSLVPGTSALNEQFFGPGTRLTVL.

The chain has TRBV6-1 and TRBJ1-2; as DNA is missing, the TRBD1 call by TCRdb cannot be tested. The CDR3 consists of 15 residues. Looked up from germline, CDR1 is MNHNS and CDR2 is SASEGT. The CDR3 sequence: CASSGPMTGTGGYTF.

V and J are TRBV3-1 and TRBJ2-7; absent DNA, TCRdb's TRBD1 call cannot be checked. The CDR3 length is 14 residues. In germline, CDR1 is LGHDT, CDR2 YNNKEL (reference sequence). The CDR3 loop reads CASSQPDRGHEQYF.

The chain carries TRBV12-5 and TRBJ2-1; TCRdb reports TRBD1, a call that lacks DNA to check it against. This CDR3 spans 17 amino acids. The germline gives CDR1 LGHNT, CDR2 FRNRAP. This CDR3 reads CASGLVSGTGGGNEQFF.

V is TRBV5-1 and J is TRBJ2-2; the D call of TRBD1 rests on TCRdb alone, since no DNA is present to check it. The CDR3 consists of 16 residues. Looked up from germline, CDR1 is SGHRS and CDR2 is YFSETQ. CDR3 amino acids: CASSLVGDTGPGELFF. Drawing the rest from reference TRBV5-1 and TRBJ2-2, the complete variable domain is KAGVTQTPRYLIKTRGQQVTLSCSPISGHRSVSWYQQTPGQGLQFLFEYFSETQRNKGNFPGRFSGRQFSNSRSEMNVSTLELGDSALYLCASSLVGDTGPGELFFGEGSRLTVL.

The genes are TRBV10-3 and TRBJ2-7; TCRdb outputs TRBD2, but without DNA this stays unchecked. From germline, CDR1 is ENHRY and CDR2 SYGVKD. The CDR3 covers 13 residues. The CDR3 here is CAIRRTSGSEQYF.

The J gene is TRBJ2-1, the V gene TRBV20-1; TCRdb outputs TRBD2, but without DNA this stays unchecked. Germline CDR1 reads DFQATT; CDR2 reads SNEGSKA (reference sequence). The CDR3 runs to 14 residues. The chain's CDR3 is CSAYGGGLHNEQFF.

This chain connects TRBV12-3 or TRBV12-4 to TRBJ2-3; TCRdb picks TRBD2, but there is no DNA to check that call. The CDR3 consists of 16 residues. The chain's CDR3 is CASNTPGGASTDTQYF.

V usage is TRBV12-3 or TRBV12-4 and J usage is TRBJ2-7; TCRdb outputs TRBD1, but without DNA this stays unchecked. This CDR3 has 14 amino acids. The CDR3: CASTMTGSSYEQYF.

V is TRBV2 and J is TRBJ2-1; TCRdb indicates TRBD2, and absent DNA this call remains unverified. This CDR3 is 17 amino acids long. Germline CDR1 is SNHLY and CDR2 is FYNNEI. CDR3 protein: CASSGLAGHYSYNEQFF.

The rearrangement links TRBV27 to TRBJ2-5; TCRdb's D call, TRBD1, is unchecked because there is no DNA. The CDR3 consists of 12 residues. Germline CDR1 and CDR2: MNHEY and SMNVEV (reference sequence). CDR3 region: CASSKGEETQYF.

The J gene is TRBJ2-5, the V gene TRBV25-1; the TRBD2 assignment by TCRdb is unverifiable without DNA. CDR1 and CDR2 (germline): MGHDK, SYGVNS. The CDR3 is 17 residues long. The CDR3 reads CASTGLAGGEGEETQYF. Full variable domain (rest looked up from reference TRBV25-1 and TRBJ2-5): EADIYQTPRYLVIGTGKKITLECSQTMGHDKMYWYQQDPGMELHLIHYSYGVNSTEKGDLSSESTVSRIRTEHFPLTLESARPSHTSQYLCASTGLAGGEGEETQYFGPGTRLLVL.

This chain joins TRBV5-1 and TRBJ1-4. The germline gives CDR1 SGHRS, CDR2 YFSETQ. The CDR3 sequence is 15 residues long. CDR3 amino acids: CASRKSRTINEKLFF.